Presented here are 30 T cell receptor beta chains from one specimen sequenced in a study of T cell responses to AZD1222 COVID-19 vaccine. Assay: immunoSEQ multiplex PCR; the TCRdb copy retains only in-frame clones and omits some. The table lists about 140,000 clones, 93% of them singletons, with around 0.85% in the top ten. This material consisted of peripheral blood, taken on day 0 of MenACWY control vaccination. Receptors were obtained from an adult in good health.

The chain combines TRBV2 with TRBJ1-2; D ambiguous. Germline CDR1 SNHLY, CDR2 FYNNEI. The V end lost 6 bases, the J end lost 2 bases, and 10 bases lay between the germline ends. CDR3 length: 13 residues. The DNA for the CDR3 is TGTGCCAGCAGCGCAACAGAGAACTATGGCTACACCTTC. This gives the protein CASSATENYGYTF.

With respect to this clone: It is unclear where the CDR3 begins or ends on the DNA, so no DNA is shown, and the CDR3 is as TCRdb lists it. The chain joins TRBV6-5 to TRBJ1-4. 14 amino acids form the CDR3, both terminal residues included. CDR1 MNHEY and CDR2 SVGAGI come from the germline V gene. The CDR3 sequence is CASSSSGTNEKLFF.

The chain couples TRBV25-1 to TRBJ2-7, with TRBD1 matching 9 bases. Germline-derived CDR1 and CDR2 are MGHDK and SYGVNS. This CDR3 is 16 amino acids long. After removal of 4 bases from V and 5 bases from J, the junction contained 12 bases not matched to a gene. The CDR3 coding sequence is TGTGCCAGCAGTGGTGGAGGGGGGACAGGGTTCAACGAGCAGTACTTC. This encodes CASSGGGGTGFNEQYF.

This clone was found once. The chain recombines TRBV7-9 with TRBJ2-1; the match to TRBD2 covers 13 bases. This CDR3 is built from 17 residues. After removal of 4 bases from V and 5 bases from J, the junction contained 8 bases not matched to a gene. From germline, CDR1 is SEHNR and CDR2 FQNEAQ (reference sequence). The CDR3 nucleotides are TGTGCCAGCAGCTCGACAGGGACTAGCGGGAATGACAATGAGCAGTTCTTC. As protein: CASSSTGTSGNDNEQFF.

J is TRBJ1-2 and V is TRBV10-3; D perhaps matches TRBD1 (5 bases). Looked up from germline, CDR1 is ENHRY and CDR2 is SYGVKD. Trimming took off 9 bases at V and 2 bases at J, with 16 bases between the two ends. The CDR3 loop spans 14 amino acids. The CDR3 region has the DNA TGTGCCATTAGTCCGGGACCTCGCAACTATGGCTACACCTTC. It encodes CAISPGPRNYGYTF.

The chain joins TRBV27 to TRBJ2-2; TRBD2 is a possible D gene (7 bases). Germline lookup yields CDR1 MNHEY and CDR2 SMNVEV (reference sequence). The CDR3 contains 16 residues. Trimming took 2 bases from V and 8 from J, leaving 18 bases between them. The CDR3 DNA reads TGTGCCAGCAGTTTACCCACGGGGGGCCCGGTAGGGGAGCTGTTTTTT. Its protein is CASSLPTGGPVGELFF.

This rearrangement joins TRBV4-3 to TRBJ1-2; D gene unclear. Trimming shortened V by 0 bases and J by 8 bases, and 22 bases separated the two germline ends. The CDR3 runs to 17 residues. From germline, CDR1 is LGHNA and CDR2 YSLEER. The CDR3 DNA is TGCGCCAGCAGCCAAGAGACCAACAGCTATTTGGGTGGAGGCTACACCTTC. Its translation: CASSQETNSYLGGGYTF.

The chain recombines TRBV19 with TRBJ1-6, with unresolved D. Trimming left V 2 bases short and J 8 bases short, with 16 bases between. The germline V gene has CDR1 LNHDA and CDR2 SQIVND (reference sequence). The CDR3 is made up of 16 amino acids. DNA for the CDR3: TGTGCCAGTAGTATAAGTTCGTCGGGGTTTCATTCACCCCTCCACTTT. The encoded protein is CASSISSSGFHSPLHF.

The chain links TRBV15 to TRBJ1-4, with D uncertain. This CDR3 comprises 14 residues. Trimming removed 3 bases at V and 2 bases at J, with 7 bases between. CDR1 is LNHNV, CDR2 YYDKDF, per germline (reference sequence). CDR3 DNA sequence: TGTGCCACCAGCAGGAGGGAGACTAATGAAAAACTGTTTTTT. It is translated as CATSRRETNEKLFF.

The chain links TRBV4-2 to TRBJ2-2; 11 positions match TRBD2. This CDR3 spans 18 amino acids. V lost 0 bases and J lost 4; bases outside the gene matches: 7. Germline V CDR1 and CDR2: LGHNA, YNFKEQ. The CDR3 coding sequence is TGTGCCAGCAGCCAAGATCTGGCTAGCGGGAGGCCCACCGGGGAGCTGTTTTTT. Translating it yields CASSQDLASGRPTGELFF.

As concerns this clone: Other DNA sequences in this sample translate to the same CDR3. The genes are TRBV9 and TRBJ2-2; the D is unclear. Germline V CDR1 and CDR2: SGDLS, YYNGEE. This CDR3 comprises 13 residues. Deletions cut 0 bases from V and 6 bases from J, with 6 bases between. CDR3 bases: TGTGCCAGCAGCGTAGGGGGATCCGGGGAGCTGTTTTTT. Its translation: CASSVGGSGELFF. Complete variable domain (other parts from reference TRBV9 and TRBJ2-2): DSGVTQTPKHLITATGQRVTLRCSPRSGDLSVYWYQQSLDQGLQFLIQYYNGEERAKGNILERFSAQQFPDLHSELNLSSLELGDSALYFCASSVGGSGELFFGEGSRLTVL.

J is TRBJ1-1 and V is TRBV5-1, with no clear D. Germline-derived CDR1 and CDR2 are SGHRS and YFSETQ. V shed 5 bases and J shed 5 bases, with 7 bases lying between them. This CDR3 has 11 amino acids. The CDR3 coding sequence is TGCGCCAGCAGGTCACCGACTGAAGCTTTCTTT. Protein: CASRSPTEAFF.

This chain uses TRBV19 with TRBJ1-1; a possible D gene is TRBD1 (5 bases). The ends were cut back, 5 bases at V and 0 bases at J, with 10 bases in the middle. The CDR3 has 14 residues. Germline values: CDR1 LNHDA, CDR2 SQIVND (reference sequence). The chain's CDR3 is CASSGGLVNTEAFF. As DNA, the CDR3 is TGTGCCAGTAGTGGGGGACTGGTGAACACTGAAGCTTTCTTT.

This clone appeared a single time. The chain couples TRBV9 to TRBJ1-2; TRBD1 matches 8 bases. The germline V gene has CDR1 SGDLS and CDR2 YYNGEE. V lost 3 bases and J lost 3; bases outside the gene matches: 7. This CDR3 is built from 15 residues. The CDR3 DNA is TGTGCCAGCAGCGGACAGGGGCTGGGGGACTATGGCTACACCTTC. This gives the protein CASSGQGLGDYGYTF.

The chain uses TRBV10-1 and TRBJ2-1, with a weak D call TRBD2 (5 bases). V lost 3 bases and J lost 12, with 12 bases in between. The CDR3 is made up of 12 amino acids. The V gene's germline CDR1 is WNHNN and CDR2 SYGVQD (reference sequence). CDR3 loop: CASSEGPRGQFF. DNA of the CDR3: TGCGCCAGCAGTGAAGGCCCCCGGGGGCAGTTCTTC.

The chain uses TRBV5-5 and TRBJ2-1, with a possible D match to TRBD2 (6 bases). CDR3 length: 16 residues. Germline V gene data show CDR1 as SGHKS and CDR2 as YYEKEE (reference sequence). V was cut by 0 bases and J by 0 bases, with 10 bases left in between. CDR3 region: CASSLEFSGSYNEQFF. DNA for the CDR3: TGTGCCAGCAGCTTGGAGTTTAGCGGCTCCTACAATGAGCAGTTCTTC.

The V gene is TRBV19, the J gene TRBJ1-2; tentative D call: TRBD1 (5 bases). CDR3 length equals 16 residues. Germline V lookup: CDR1 LNHDA, CDR2 SQIVND (reference sequence). Trimming left V 6 bases short and J 2 bases short, with 19 bases between. CDR3 DNA sequence: TGTGCCAGTAGAGAGTCTGGCCAGGGTCTAAACTATGGCTACACCTTC. It codes for CASRESGQGLNYGYTF.

The genes are TRBV19 and TRBJ2-5, with 10 nucleotides matching TRBD2. The CDR3 covers 15 residues. V lost 5 bases, J lost 2 bases, and 5 bases stayed unmatched. CDR1 and CDR2 (germline): LNHDA, SQIVND (reference sequence). The CDR3 reads CASSATSGRQETQYF. The CDR3 nucleotides are TGTGCCAGTAGTGCGACTAGCGGGCGACAAGAGACCCAGTACTTC.

A single count supports this clone. The chain carries TRBV2 and TRBJ2-1; 9 bases align to TRBD2. V lost 1 base to trimming and J lost 13 bases; unmatched junction nucleotides: 8. The CDR3 has 14 residues. The germline V gene encodes CDR1 SNHLY and CDR2 FYNNEI. CDR3 sequence (DNA): TGTGCCAGCAGTGAAGTTAGGGGACTAGCTGGACAGTTCTTC. It translates to CASSEVRGLAGQFF.

This clone showed up just once. This sequence joins TRBV2 and TRBJ1-2; 9 nucleotides match TRBD1. The CDR3 totals 17 residues. V was pared by 6 bases and J by 5 bases, with 16 bases of the junction left unmatched. Germline CDR1 reads SNHLY; CDR2 reads FYNNEI. CDR3: CASRPGHLGTGKYGYTF. CDR3 DNA sequence: TGTGCCAGCAGACCGGGCCATCTTGGGACAGGGAAGTATGGCTACACCTTC.

V usage is TRBV4-3 and J usage is TRBJ1-2; a possible D gene is TRBD1 (5 bases). Per germline, CDR1 LGHNA and CDR2 YSLEER. The CDR3 sequence is 15 residues long. The V end was cut by 3 bases, the J end by 0 bases, with 11 bases between. The CDR3 DNA reads as TGCGCCAGCAGCCAGACCGGGACCGCTAACTATGGCTACACCTTC. Translation: CASSQTGTANYGYTF.

The rearrangement joins TRBV11-2 to TRBJ2-6; 7 bases line up with TRBD1. The CDR3 sequence is 15 residues long. CDR1 and CDR2 from the germline V gene are SGHAT and FQNNGV. With 4 bases clipped from V and 2 bases from J, the junction kept 2 bases outside the gene matches. CDR3 coding DNA: TGTGCCAGCAGCTCCGACAGGGCTGGGGCCAACGTCCTGACTTTC. Protein product: CASSSDRAGANVLTF.

The chain carries TRBV5-1 and TRBJ2-2; TRBD2 matches 11 bases. Germline lookup yields CDR1 SGHRS and CDR2 YFSETQ. The CDR3 contains 16 residues. V dropped 4 bases and J dropped 6; count of bases not matched to a gene: 8. CDR3 amino acids: CASSLGPSGRSGELFF. The CDR3 DNA is TGCGCCAGCAGCCTGGGCCCTAGCGGGAGGTCCGGGGAGCTGTTTTTT. The whole variable domain, filled in from reference TRBV5-1 and TRBJ2-2, reads KAGVTQTPRYLIKTRGQQVTLSCSPISGHRSVSWYQQTPGQGLQFLFEYFSETQRNKGNFPGRFSGRQFSNSRSEMNVSTLELGDSALYLCASSLGPSGRSGELFFGEGSRLTVL.

The genes are TRBV24-1 and TRBJ1-2, with 10 bases matching TRBD1. V was pared by 4 bases and J by 6 bases, with 10 bases of the junction left unmatched. CDR3 length equals 16 residues. Germline values: CDR1 KGHDR, CDR2 SFDVKD. The CDR3 DNA is TGTGCCACCAGTGACCCCGGACAGGGGGTTCTGCATGGCTACACCTTC. Protein: CATSDPGQGVLHGYTF.

The chain joins TRBV11-2 to TRBJ2-1; D gene uncertain. Germline values: CDR1 SGHAT, CDR2 FQNNGV. The CDR3 runs 8 residues. With 3 bases removed from V and 14 bases from J, the gap between germline ends came to 2 bases. In DNA, the CDR3 is TGTGCCAGCAGCTTCGAGTTCTTC. Amino acids: CASSFEFF.

This chain connects TRBV12-3 or TRBV12-4 to TRBJ1-2, with 9 bases lining up with TRBD1. V was clipped by 5 bases and J by 7 bases; unmatched bases: 5. This CDR3 region has 13 residues. DNA for the CDR3: TGTGCCAGCAGTCCGGACAGGGGACGTGGCTACACCTTC. Amino acids: CASSPDRGRGYTF.

The chain has TRBV2 and TRBJ2-5; D may be TRBD1 (7 bases). CDR1 is SNHLY and CDR2 is FYNNEI in the germline V gene. Deletions cut 2 bases from V and 1 base from J, with 14 bases between. The CDR3 is 16 amino acids. The CDR3 here is CASSERRGRPQETQYF. The CDR3 bases are TGTGCCAGCAGTGAAAGGAGGGGGCGGCCCCAAGAGACCCAGTACTTC.

Remarks on this clone: Other DNA sequences in this specimen translate into the identical CDR3. The chain is built from TRBV5-1 and TRBJ2-2, with 7 bases identical to TRBD2. This CDR3 comprises 15 residues. The V gene's germline CDR1 is SGHRS and CDR2 YFSETQ. V shed 4 bases, J shed 0 bases, and the junction held 3 bases outside the gene matches. CDR3 protein: CASSRSGANTGELFF. The CDR3 coding sequence is TGCGCCAGCAGCCGCAGCGGGGCGAACACCGGGGAGCTGTTTTTT.

This chain connects TRBV6-2 or TRBV6-3 to TRBJ1-5; 9 bases fit TRBD1. After removal of 0 bases from V and 7 bases from J, the junction contained 16 bases not matched to a gene. This CDR3 has 19 amino acids. Germline values: CDR1 MNHEY, CDR2 SVGEGT. The CDR3, as DNA: TGTGCCAGCAGTTACTCGATCCCCCCGCGGGACAGGGTCGAGCAGCCCCAGCATTTT. This translates into CASSYSIPPRDRVEQPQHF.

The chain joins TRBV2 to TRBJ1-1; TRBD1 aligns across 7 bases. The germline V gene encodes CDR1 SNHLY and CDR2 FYNNEI. The CDR3 loop spans 14 amino acids. Trimming removed 6 bases from V and 5 bases from J; junction bases left unmatched: 9. CDR3 loop: CASSTQGTRTEAFF. CDR3 DNA: TGTGCCAGCAGCACACAGGGGACGAGGACTGAAGCTTTCTTT.